This T cell receptor beta chain comes out of a study of CD8 T cells in Susac syndrome. Study-level background: Patients with Susac syndrome, at blood draw, were therapy-naive, on corticosteroids, or on intravenous immunoglobulin alone. Study observations and caveats: Across the total CD8+ repertoires, sixteen Susac-specific public clones were found. The CD8+ TEMRA repertoires yielded five such clones.

Random hexamers were used to reverse transcribe an amount of roughly 0.45 to 1 ug RNA. TCRdb reanalysed the immunoSEQ multiplex PCR reads using MiXCR and keeps one entry per CDR3 protein. The table shows some 100,000 distinct CDR3 sequences, with nearly 97% occurring only once. For this clonotype: The antigen is undetermined.

The CDR3 covers 16 residues. Trimming shortened V by 0 bases and J by 4 bases, and 16 bases separated the two germline ends. Germline lookup yields CDR1 MGHRA and CDR2 YSYEKL. This clonotype originated in a human donor with Susac syndrome. The sample taken for sequencing was CD8+ T cells from PBMCs. The chain joins TRBV4-1 to TRBJ2-7; D unclear. This CDR3 is CASSQDHSSQIYEQYF. The CDR3 DNA reads TGCGCCAGCAGCCAAGATCATTCTAGTCAGATATACGAGCAGTACTTC.